The rows below give T cell receptor beta chains drawn from one sample of a study of T cells in Graves' hyperthyroidism and ophthalmopathy. TCRdb redid the calling of the multiplex PCR reads with MiXCR, one entry per CDR3 protein. This sample has around 290,000 distinct CDR3 sequences, with more than 15% found just once. Specimen: blood. The receptors shown here come from a woman aged 60-75 years with Graves' ophthalmopathy. Both conserved end residues are trimmed from each CDR3.

j_call	v_call	cdr3_aa
TRBJ1-1	TRBV7-2	ASSSRQGAVEAF
TRBJ2-5	TRBV11-2	ASSRGTGETQY
TRBJ2-1	TRBV14	ASSRDPGTSGRRSEQF
TRBJ2-7	TRBV20-1	SAIAGEVNEQY
TRBJ2-2	TRBV3-1	ASSHNRVRPGELF
TRBJ2-7	TRBV7-2	ASSPQGARYEQY
TRBJ1-2	TRBV18	ASSPPVTGGSYGYT
TRBJ2-5	TRBV12-3/TRBV12-4	ASSFQGGYQETQY
TRBJ1-4	TRBV7-2	ASSWAQGADEKLF
TRBJ2-1	TRBV2	ATLAGTSYNEQF
TRBJ1-2	TRBV4-1	ASSNGQGGSYGYT
TRBJ1-2	TRBV27	ASSAGLGYT
TRBJ2-1	TRBV7-2	ASSSRGGAHNEQF
TRBJ2-5	TRBV12-3/TRBV12-4	ASSLDQLTDTIQETQY
TRBJ1-5	TRBV6-1	ASMPGQNQPQH
TRBJ1-1	TRBV9	ASSEDSRTEAF
TRBJ2-3	TRBV2	ASSEGRETDTQY
TRBJ2-1	TRBV10-3	AISARLAGDLVWNNEQF
TRBJ2-3	TRBV4-3	ASSQDGGLIKTDTQY
TRBJ2-5	TRBV11-2	ASSLFGGISDKETQY
TRBJ2-7	TRBV20-1	SRSESSYEQY
TRBJ2-7	TRBV29-1	SVEDLRDSSDEQY
TRBJ1-1	TRBV3-1	ASSPQQGRAEAF
TRBJ1-4	TRBV5-4	ASSSLKTGNEKLF
TRBJ2-7	TRBV3-1	ASSRQGTYEQY
TRBJ2-3	TRBV5-6	ASSPRTEYTDTQY
TRBJ2-5	TRBV28	ASSFSADPTQETQY
TRBJ2-3	TRBV3-1	ASSQELKREDTDTQY
TRBJ1-1	TRBV19	ASSISGRGEAF
TRBJ1-2	TRBV6-1	ASRSTEEGYGYT
TRBJ2-5	TRBV12-3/TRBV12-4	ASSRDSDFQETQY
TRBJ1-1	TRBV4-2	ASSQLRQGRVTEAF
TRBJ2-1	TRBV5-1	ASSLQDYNEQF
TRBJ1-4	TRBV5-1	ASSPGGAHEKLF
TRBJ2-7	TRBV28	ASSPGGGTYEQY
TRBJ2-2	TRBV28	ASRAQGTGELF
TRBJ1-5	TRBV6-1	ASRIDPTGNQPQH
TRBJ1-1	TRBV30	AWTRSGVGTEAF